This T cell receptor (beta chain) was identified during a study of STAT5B mutations in CD4+ large granular lymphocyte leukemia. This clone has just a few counts. Libraries were prepared by immunoSEQ multiplex PCR; TCRdb keeps only in-frame clonotypes and omits some of them. The table has 30,000 or so clones, around 85% seen once. V gave up 4 bases and J gave up 4 bases, with 10 bases separating them. Germline V gives CDR1 MRHNA, CDR2 SNTAGT. CDR3 size: 13 residues. The chain employs TRBV6-4 and TRBJ1-1, with unresolved D. The TCR comes from a human donor in good health. Sequenced sample: CD4+ T cells from blood buffy coats. Here the CDR3 DNA reads TGTGCCAGCAGTGTCGGACGGGGCACTGAAGCTTTCTTT. Translating gives CASSVGRGTEAFF.